The 20 T cell receptor beta chains below all came from one sample that was sequenced in a study of blood T cell repertoires in COVID-19 (TCRdb year 2020). Libraries were made using the immunoSEQ multiplex PCR assay. The table comes from immuneACCESS by way of TCRdb, which keeps in-frame sequences with V and J called. Part of the clones is missing from these tables; in studies checked, under half for an unresolved V gene and the rest for unknown reasons. For this sample the table gives hundreds of thousands of clones, of which around 87% were detected only once. The ten largest clones capture roughly 1% of the sample. What was sequenced was peripheral blood. The receptors derive from a woman between 40 and 50 years old with COVID-19, enrolled during active disease.

This chain uses TRBV4-3 with TRBJ1-1; D unclear. There are 14 residues in the CDR3. V dropped 4 bases and J dropped 2 bases, with 11 bases sitting between them. Germline V gene lookup returns CDR1 LGHNA and CDR2 YSLEER. In DNA, the CDR3 is TGCGCCAGCAGCCCAGGTCGGTTTAACACTGAAGCTTTCTTT. It codes for CASSPGRFNTEAFF.

The chain links TRBV30 to TRBJ2-6, with D hard to call. Germline values: CDR1 GTSNPN, CDR2 SVGIG (reference sequence). CDR3 size: 17 residues. The ends were cut back, 4 bases at V and 0 bases at J, with 16 bases in the middle. The CDR3 protein is CAWKIIGESSGANVLTF. The CDR3 DNA is TGTGCCTGGAAGATCATCGGAGAAAGCTCTGGGGCCAACGTCCTGACTTTC.

The V and J genes are TRBV6-6 and TRBJ2-2; perhaps TRBD1 as D (6 bases). V shed 5 bases and J shed 6 bases, with 16 bases lying between them. Germline V gives CDR1 MNHNY, CDR2 SVGAGI (reference sequence). The length of the CDR3 is 15 residues. CDR3 coding DNA: TGTGCCAGCAGTCCTACAGGGCTAGTGCCCGGGGAGCTGTTTTTT. Its protein is CASSPTGLVPGELFF.

The rearrangement links TRBV19 to TRBJ1-1, with 8 bases lining up with TRBD1. Germline V gene lookup returns CDR1 LNHDA and CDR2 SQIVND (reference sequence). CDR3 length: 14 amino acids. V lost 7 bases to trimming and J lost 0 bases; unmatched junction nucleotides: 4. CDR3 amino acids: CASIGDRLNTEAFF. The CDR3 coding sequence is TGTGCCAGTATAGGGGACAGGCTGAACACTGAAGCTTTCTTT.

This chain uses TRBV13 with TRBJ1-1; D unresolved. Germline V gene sequence: CDR1 PRHDT, CDR2 FYEKMQ (reference sequence). This CDR3 comprises 14 residues. The V end was cut by 6 bases, the J end by 0 bases, with 11 bases between. The CDR3 DNA is TGTGCCAGCAGGCTCACGGCGGTGAACACTGAAGCTTTCTTT. This codes for CASRLTAVNTEAFF.

This clone was seen a single time. The V and J genes are TRBV10-3 and TRBJ1-2, with D perhaps matching TRBD1 (5 bases). Deletions cut 0 bases from V and 8 bases from J, with 7 bases between. The CDR3 is made up of 12 amino acids. The germline CDR1 and CDR2 sequences are ENHRY and SYGVKD. The CDR3 nucleotides read TGTGCCATCAGTGAGTCGGAGGGGGGCTACACCTTC. This translates into CAISESEGGYTF.

The chain combines TRBV27 with TRBJ1-5, with D possibly TRBD1 on 5 matching bases. The germline V gene has CDR1 MNHEY and CDR2 SMNVEV (reference sequence). This CDR3 region has 15 residues. V lost 0 bases, J lost 5 bases, and 11 bases lay in between. The CDR3 loop is CASSLSSGQDQPQHF. The CDR3 nucleotides read TGTGCCAGCAGTTTATCGTCAGGGCAGGATCAGCCCCAGCATTTT.

The rearrangement uses TRBV5-8 and TRBJ1-1, with 8 bases fitting TRBD1. The V segment lost 4 bases and the J segment 0 bases; nucleotides outside the gene matches: 8. Per germline, CDR1 SGHTS and CDR2 YDEGEE. The CDR3 extends over 16 amino acids. This CDR3 is CASSPLGTGLNTEAFF. DNA of the CDR3: TGTGCCAGCAGCCCACTAGGGACAGGCCTGAACACTGAAGCTTTCTTT.

The chain recombines TRBV28 with TRBJ2-1; TRBD2 might be the D (5 bases). This CDR3 spans 20 amino acids. V was shortened by 7 bases and J by 6 bases, with 34 bases between the two germline ends. Germline values: CDR1 MDHEN, CDR2 SYDVKM. CDR3 loop: CASNPGLSGVISSSINEQFF. The CDR3, as DNA: TGTGCCAGCAACCCGGGGTTATCCGGGGTAATTTCATCTTCCATCAATGAGCAGTTCTTC. The full variable domain, with the rest looked up from reference TRBV28 and TRBJ2-1, is DVKVTQSSRYLVKRTGEKVFLECVQDMDHENMFWYRQDPGLGLRLIYFSYDVKMKEKGDIPEGYSVSREKKERFSLILESASTNQTSMYLCASNPGLSGVISSSINEQFFGPGTRLTVL.

The chain joins TRBV5-1 to TRBJ1-1, with 8 bases that match TRBD1. Germline CDR1 and CDR2: SGHRS and YFSETQ. V lost 1 base and J lost 4; bases outside the gene matches: 3. This CDR3 contains 14 residues. The CDR3 DNA follows: TGCGCCAGCAGCTTGTCCCAGGGGGCCACTGAAGCTTTCTTT. This translates into CASSLSQGATEAFF.

This chain joins TRBV27 and TRBJ2-7; TRBD2 agrees at 13 bases. V was pared by 6 bases and J by 3 bases, with 11 bases of the junction left unmatched. The CDR3 runs 17 residues. Germline CDR1 is MNHEY and CDR2 is SMNVEV (reference sequence). The DNA for the CDR3 is TGTGCCAGCAGCCCGGGACTAGCGGGAACTCGCCTCTACGAGCAGTACTTC. Translated, it gives CASSPGLAGTRLYEQYF.

This clone was counted a single time. The chain is built from TRBV18 and TRBJ1-2; 7 bases map to TRBD1. The CDR3 contains 14 residues. From germline, CDR1 is KGHSH and CDR2 LQKENI. V lost 2 bases and J lost 2; bases outside the gene matches: 2. This CDR3 is CASSPKTGNYGYTF. In nucleotides, the CDR3 is TGTGCCAGCTCACCAAAGACAGGGAACTATGGCTACACCTTC. Drawing the rest from reference TRBV18 and TRBJ1-2, the complete variable domain is NAGVMQNPRHLVRRRGQEARLRCSPMKGHSHVYWYRQLPEEGLKFMVYLQKENIIDESGMPKERFSAEFPKEGPSILRIQQVVRGDSAAYFCASSPKTGNYGYTFGSGTRLTVV.

This clone showed up just once. This rearrangement joins TRBV6-2 or TRBV6-3 to TRBJ2-7, with TRBD1 identical over 9 bases. V gave up 8 bases and J gave up 0 bases; unmatched junction bases: 8. Germline CDR1 is MNHEY and CDR2 is SVGEGT. The CDR3 contains 15 residues. The CDR3 loop is CASGHTGGASYEQYF. The CDR3 DNA follows: TGTGCCAGCGGCCACACAGGGGGCGCCTCCTACGAGCAGTACTTC.

This sequence joins TRBV27 and TRBJ1-5, with 7 bases aligning to TRBD1. The CDR3 spans 12 residues. Unmatched junction bases numbered 0, after V lost 8 bases and J lost 2 bases. The germline V gene encodes CDR1 MNHEY and CDR2 SMNVEV (reference sequence). In DNA, the CDR3 is TGTGCCAGCGGGACAGGCAATCAGCCCCAGCATTTT. Its protein is CASGTGNQPQHF.

The chain links TRBV3-1 (or the pseudogene TRBV3-2) to TRBJ2-5, with D perhaps matching TRBD2 (5 bases). The CDR3 has 12 residues. V lost 6 bases, J lost 5 bases, and 10 bases lay in between. Germline V gene sequence: CDR1 LGHDT, CDR2 YNNKEL (reference sequence). The CDR3 loop is CASSPGSETQYF. CDR3 sequence (DNA): TGTGCCAGCAGTCCGGGGAGTGAGACCCAGTACTTC.

The chain recombines TRBV27 with TRBJ1-4; the D is unclear. CDR3 size: 14 residues. Germline lookup yields CDR1 MNHEY and CDR2 SMNVEV (reference sequence). Trimming removed 0 bases at V and 4 bases at J, with 6 bases between. The CDR3 loop is CASSLSVLNEKLFF. CDR3 coding DNA: TGTGCCAGCAGTTTATCCGTACTTAATGAAAAACTGTTTTTT.

This clone has more than one count but fewer than ten. V and J are TRBV19 and TRBJ1-2; the D is unclear. Germline CDR1 LNHDA, CDR2 SQIVND (reference sequence). Trimming removed 4 bases from V and 3 bases from J, with 12 bases in between. The CDR3 has 14 residues. DNA of the CDR3: TGTGCCAGTAGTAAGAATCAGTACCACTATGGCTACACCTTC. As protein: CASSKNQYHYGYTF.

This clone showed up just once. The rearrangement uses TRBV20-1 and TRBJ1-2; D gene unclear. CDR1 DFQATT and CDR2 SNEGSKA come from the germline V gene (reference sequence). This CDR3 has 12 residues. The germline V and J ends were trimmed by 3 bases and 6 bases, with 11 bases remaining between them. The CDR3 loop is CSASDQVHGYTF. CDR3 nucleotide sequence: TGCAGTGCTAGTGATCAGGTGCATGGCTACACCTTC.

The chain is built from TRBV24-1 and TRBJ1-2; D is unclear. V gave up 3 bases and J gave up 8 bases, with 9 bases separating them. This CDR3 has 12 residues. Germline CDR1 is KGHDR and CDR2 is SFDVKD. The CDR3 protein is CATSDAVRGYTF. CDR3 DNA sequence: TGTGCCACCAGTGATGCGGTAAGGGGCTACACCTTC.

Concerning this clone itself: Other DNA sequences in this sample translate to the same CDR3. The rearrangement links TRBV28 to TRBJ1-2; D is undetermined. Germline-derived CDR1 and CDR2 are MDHEN and SYDVKM. The V and J ends lost 2 bases and 5 bases respectively, with 6 bases between them. This CDR3 region has 12 residues. CDR3 protein: CASSLTVYGYTF. DNA of the CDR3: TGTGCCAGCAGTTTAACGGTATATGGCTACACCTTC.